This passage covers 11 T cell receptor beta chains from one sample sequenced in a study of shared clonotypes between healthy human individuals. The naive CD8 subset, CD45RO-negative cells positively selected for CCR7, excluded terminally differentiated effector memory CD45RA+ cells. The table came from immunoSEQ multiplex PCR; TCRdb's copy has only in-frame clones and leaves some out. The sample consists of 2 million to 2.5 million clones, about 95% of them appearing once. The sequenced material came from naive CD8+ T cells sorted from blood. These receptors originate from a man between 18 and 29 years old in good health.

V usage is TRBV10-3 and J usage is TRBJ2-1; D possibly matches TRBD1 or TRBD2 (5 bases each). This CDR3 region has 14 residues. The germline V gene encodes CDR1 ENHRY and CDR2 SYGVKD. Deletions cut 7 bases from V and 3 bases from J, with 13 bases between. CDR3 bases: TGTGCCATCACTAACCGGGACGGCTACAATGAGCAGTTCTTC. As protein: CAITNRDGYNEQFF.

V is TRBV27 and J is TRBJ2-1; D gene ambiguous. This CDR3 region has 12 residues. The V and J ends lost 2 bases and 9 bases respectively, with 8 bases between them. CDR1 and CDR2 from the germline V gene are MNHEY and SMNVEV (reference sequence). The CDR3 DNA sequence: TGTGCCAGCAGTTTAATCGCAGGTGAGCAGTTCTTC. Protein sequence: CASSLIAGEQFF.

The rearrangement joins TRBV9 to TRBJ2-7; D may be TRBD1 or TRBD2 (5 bases each). This CDR3 has 14 amino acids. Germline V gene lookup returns CDR1 SGDLS and CDR2 YYNGEE. Trimming stripped 0 bases from V and 5 bases from J, with 12 bases between. CDR3 residues: CASSVEARDDEQYF. Written as DNA, the CDR3 is TGTGCCAGCAGCGTAGAGGCCAGGGACGACGAGCAGTACTTC.

The gene calls are TRBV7-9 and TRBJ1-6; D might be TRBD1 (5 bases). The V end was cut by 5 bases, the J end by 5 bases, with 25 bases between. Germline V gene lookup returns CDR1 SEHNR and CDR2 FQNEAQ (reference sequence). The CDR3 length is 19 residues. The CDR3: CASSRREERNGGNNSPLHF. DNA for the CDR3: TGTGCCAGCAGCCGGCGGGAGGAAAGAAATGGGGGAAATAATTCACCCCTCCACTTT. Drawing the rest from reference TRBV7-9 and TRBJ1-6, the complete variable domain is DTGVSQNPRHKITKRGQNVTFRCDPISEHNRLYWYRQTLGQGPEFLTYFQNEAQLEKSRLLSDRFSAERPKGSFSTLEIQRTEQGDSAMYLCASSRREERNGGNNSPLHFGNGTRLTVT.

The chain combines TRBV21-1 with TRBJ2-3. TRBV21-1 is classified as a pseudogene. The CDR3 has 14 amino acids. The CDR3 DNA is TGTGCCAGCAGCCCTCGGGGCCGCACAGATACGCAGTATTTT. Residues: CASSPRGRTDTQYF.

The CDR3 protein is CASSESSAGTFNEQFF. Written as DNA, the CDR3 is TGCGCCAGCAGTGAGTCGTCAGCGGGGACATTCAATGAGCAGTTCTTC. The chain recombines TRBV10-1 with TRBJ2-1, with a tentative D call TRBD2 (7 bases). Looked up from germline, CDR1 is WNHNN and CDR2 is SYGVQD (reference sequence). CDR3 size: 16 residues. The V end was cut by 0 bases, the J end by 6 bases, with 15 bases between.

The rearrangement joins TRBV5-8 to TRBJ1-5; D is perhaps TRBD1 (5 bases). The V end lost 4 bases, the J end lost 4 bases, and 30 bases lay between the germline ends. There are 20 residues in the CDR3. The V gene's germline CDR1 is SGHTS and CDR2 YDEGEE. The CDR3 region has the DNA TGTGCCAGCAGCGTGGAAGGGACTCTTGAATCGGCGGCGGGGAATCAGCCCCAGCATTTT. It codes for CASSVEGTLESAAGNQPQHF.

J is TRBJ2-3 and V is TRBV7-2; the match to TRBD2 covers 12 bases. This CDR3 has 16 amino acids. After removal of 5 bases from V and 3 bases from J, the junction contained 6 bases not matched to a gene. Germline V gene sequence: CDR1 SGHTA, CDR2 FQGNSA. CDR3 in amino acids: CASSATSGSETDTQYF. CDR3 coding DNA: TGTGCCAGCAGCGCGACTAGCGGGAGCGAGACAGATACGCAGTATTTT.

This chain links TRBV6-1 with TRBJ1-4, with TRBD1 matching over 10 bases. CDR3 size: 17 residues. From germline, CDR1 is MNHNS and CDR2 SASEGT. After removal of 3 bases from V and 0 bases from J, the junction contained 4 bases not matched to a gene. The DNA of the CDR3 is TGTGCCAGCAGTGAGGGGGGACAGGGGCCAACTAATGAAAAACTGTTTTTT. This encodes CASSEGGQGPTNEKLFF.

This chain uses TRBV4-3 with TRBJ2-2; TRBD2 agrees at 9 bases. Germline CDR1 LGHNA, CDR2 YSLEER. V shed 2 bases and J 6 bases; nucleotides not matched to a gene: 7. CDR3 length: 16 amino acids. CDR3 in DNA: TGCGCCAGCAGCCAAAGCGCAGGACTAGCGTCCGGGGAGCTGTTTTTT. Protein: CASSQSAGLASGELFF.

V and J are TRBV6-5 and TRBJ1-1; a possible D gene is TRBD1 (6 bases). V was cut by 4 bases and J by 3 bases, with 15 bases left in between. The CDR3 consists of 15 residues. CDR1 and CDR2 (germline): MNHEY, SVGAGI. CDR3 amino acids: CASSFFGPGDTEAFF. The CDR3 DNA sequence: TGTGCCAGCAGTTTCTTCGGTCCAGGGGACACTGAAGCTTTCTTT.